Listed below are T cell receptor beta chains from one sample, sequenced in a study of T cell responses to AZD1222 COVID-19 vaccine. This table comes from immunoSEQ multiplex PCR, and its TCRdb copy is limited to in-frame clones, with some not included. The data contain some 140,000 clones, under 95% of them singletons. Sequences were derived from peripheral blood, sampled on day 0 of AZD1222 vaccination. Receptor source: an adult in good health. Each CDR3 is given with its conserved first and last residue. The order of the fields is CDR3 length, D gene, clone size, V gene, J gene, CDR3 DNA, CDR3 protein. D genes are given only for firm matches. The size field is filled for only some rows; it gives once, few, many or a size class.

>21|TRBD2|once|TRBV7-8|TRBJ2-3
TGTGCCAGCAGCTTAAGTGCCATCCCTCCCATAGCGGGGGGGAGCACAGATACGCAGTATTTT
CASSLSAIPPIAGGSTDTQYF
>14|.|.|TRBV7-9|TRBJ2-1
TGTGCCAGCAGCTTAGCGGGGGGTTACAATGAGCAGTTCTTC
CASSLAGGYNEQFF
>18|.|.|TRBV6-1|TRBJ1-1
TGTGCCAGCAGTGCGGGGATCGGCAGCTGGGGGATGAACACTGAAGCTTTCTTT
CASSAGIGSWGMNTEAFF
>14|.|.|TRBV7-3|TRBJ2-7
TGTGCCAGCAGCTCCTACCCGGGAGCCTTCGAGCAGTACTTC
CASSSYPGAFEQYF
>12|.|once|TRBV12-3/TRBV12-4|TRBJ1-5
TGTGCCAGCAGTTTGGGGAATCAGCCCCAGCATTTT
CASSLGNQPQHF
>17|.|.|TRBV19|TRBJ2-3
TGTGCCAGTAGTATAAGTGGGCAGGGCTACCGCACAGATACGCAGTATTTT
CASSISGQGYRTDTQYF
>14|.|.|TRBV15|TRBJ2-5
TGTGCCACCAGCAGGGCAGGGAGTAGCGAGACCCAGTACTTC
CATSRAGSSETQYF
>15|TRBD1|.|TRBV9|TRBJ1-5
TGTGCCAGCAGCGCCGGGACAGGGCCAAAAACGCCCCAGCATTTT
CASSAGTGPKTPQHF
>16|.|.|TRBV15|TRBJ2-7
TGTGCCACCAGCAGAGGAGAGGCGGTCTCGGCCTACGAGCAGTACTTC
CATSRGEAVSAYEQYF
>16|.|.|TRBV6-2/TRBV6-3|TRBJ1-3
TGTGCCAGCAGTTACGATCCCAGGGCAGGTGAAGGCACCATATATTTT
CASSYDPRAGEGTIYF
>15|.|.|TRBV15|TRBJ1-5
TGTGCCACCAGCAGACAGCCTTATAGCAATCAGCCCCAGCATTTT
CATSRQPYSNQPQHF
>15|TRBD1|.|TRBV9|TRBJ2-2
TGTGCCAGCAGCGTCGGACAGGACCTTAAAGGGGAGCTGTTTTTT
CASSVGQDLKGELFF
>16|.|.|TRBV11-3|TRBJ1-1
TGTGCCAGCAGCTTAGATGGTAGTGCCCCAAACACTGAAGCTTTCTTT
CASSLDGSAPNTEAFF
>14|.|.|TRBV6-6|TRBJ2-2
TGTGCCAGCGGATGGATGGTTAGCACCGGGGAGCTGTTTTTT
CASGWMVSTGELFF
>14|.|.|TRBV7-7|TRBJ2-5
TGTGCTAGCAGCCCTTTAAGGGCCGGGGAGACCCAGTACTTC
CASSPLRAGETQYF
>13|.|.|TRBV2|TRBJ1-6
TGTGCCAGCAGTGAGGGGGGGGATTCACCCCTCCACTTT
CASSEGGDSPLHF
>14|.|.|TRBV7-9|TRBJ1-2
TGTGCCAGCAGCTTAGCGACCAGTTTAGGTGGCTACACCTTC
CASSLATSLGGYTF
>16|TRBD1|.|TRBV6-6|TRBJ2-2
TGTGCCAGCAGTTCCTACGGACAGGGTGAATCCGGGGAGCTGTTTTTT
CASSSYGQGESGELFF
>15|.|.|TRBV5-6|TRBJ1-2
TGTGCCAGCAGCTTAGGCGTCGGAACTAACTATGGCTACACCTTC
CASSLGVGTNYGYTF
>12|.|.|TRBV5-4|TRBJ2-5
TGTGCCAGCACCACGGCCGGGGAGACCCAGTACTTC
CASTTAGETQYF
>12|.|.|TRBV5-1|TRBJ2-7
TGCGCCAGCAGCTCCGGGGCCCGGGAGCAGTACTTC
CASSSGAREQYF
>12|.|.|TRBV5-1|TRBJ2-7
TGCGCCAGCAGCTTGGGGACCTACGAGCAGTACTTC
CASSLGTYEQYF